Presented here are 7 T cell receptor beta chains from one specimen sequenced in a study of blood T cells in healthy people across ages. A second 7 to 11 cycle PCR used barcoded and J-beta primers. TCRdb passed the 5' RACE reads through MiXCR, listing each CDR3 protein once. The data show roughly 680,000 distinct CDR3 sequences, around 21% seen once. Sequencing was performed on blood. The source is a man aged 65 to 79 in good health.

About this clonotype itself: It may be a read error: a sequence one base away is much more abundant. The chain employs TRBV5-1 and TRBJ2-1; TRBD2 aligns across 12 bases. Germline trimming cut 2 bases from V and 6 bases from J; bases unmatched to any gene: 9. The CDR3 has 17 residues. In germline, CDR1 is SGHRS, CDR2 YFSETQ. The CDR3 sequence: CASSLEASGRARNEQFF. The CDR3 nucleotides read TGCGCCAGCAGCTTAGAGGCTAGCGGGAGGGCCCGCAATGAGCAGTTCTTC.

V is TRBV14 and J is TRBJ1-6; D not resolved. CDR1 is SGHDN and CDR2 is FVKESK in the germline V gene. V gave up 6 bases and J gave up 7 bases, with 13 bases separating them. The CDR3 extends over 14 amino acids. CDR3 region: CASSPIGENSPLHF. CDR3 DNA: TGTGCCAGCAGTCCGATTGGGGAAAATTCACCCCTCCACTTT. The full variable domain, in which reference TRBV14 and TRBJ1-6 provide the parts outside the CDR3, is EAGVTQFPSHSVIEKGQTVTLRCDPISGHDNLYWYRRVMGKEIKFLLHFVKESKQDESGMPNNRFLAERTGGTYSTLKVQPAELEDSGVYFCASSPIGENSPLHFGNGTRLTVT.

The CDR3 sequence is CASSWGSGRQETQYF. The CDR3 coding sequence is TGTGCCAGCAGCTGGGGGTCGGGGAGGCAAGAGACCCAGTACTTC. V is TRBV11-2 and J is TRBJ2-5; possibly TRBD2 for D (6 bases). The CDR3 extends over 15 amino acids. Germline CDR1 SGHAT, CDR2 FQNNGV. Trimming cost V 4 bases and J 2 bases, with 14 bases left between them.

This clonotype was counted between two and nine times. This chain connects TRBV19 to TRBJ2-7, with 7 bases aligning to TRBD2. The CDR3 loop spans 13 amino acids. The V segment lost 5 bases and the J segment 4 bases; nucleotides outside the gene matches: 5. CDR1 LNHDA and CDR2 SQIVND come from the germline V gene (reference sequence). The DNA of the CDR3 is TGTGCCAGTAGTGCCCGGACTAGTTACGAGCAGTACTTC. As protein: CASSARTSYEQYF.

V gene TRBV7-9 combines with J gene TRBJ2-7, with TRBD2 as a possible D gene (6 bases). The V gene lost 5 bases and the J gene lost 2 bases, with 10 bases spanning the gap. This CDR3 spans 13 amino acids. Germline-derived CDR1 and CDR2 are SEHNR and FQNEAQ (reference sequence). The DNA of the CDR3 is TGTGCCAGCAGCAGGGACTCCACCTACGAGCAGTACTTC. Its translation: CASSRDSTYEQYF.

This clonotype was seen a handful of times. The chain links TRBV28 to TRBJ2-4; tentatively, D is TRBD2 (6 bases). Trimming took 2 bases from V and 5 from J, leaving 19 bases between them. In germline, CDR1 is MDHEN, CDR2 SYDVKM. This CDR3 has 17 amino acids. Written as DNA, the CDR3 is TGTGCCAGCAGTTTAGGGATCCTAGGACGCGGGGAAAACATTCAGTACTTC. Residues: CASSLGILGRGENIQYF.

This clonotype was observed a handful of times. J is TRBJ2-5 and V is TRBV6-5; 7 bases map to TRBD1. The tail of the sequence fits TRBJ2-1 better, so the J call may be wrong. The CDR3 has 14 residues. Per germline, CDR1 MNHEY and CDR2 SVGAGI. CDR3 protein: CASSKGTASNEQFF. CDR3 DNA sequence: TGTGCCAGCAGTAAGGGGACAGCGAGCAATGAGCAGTTCTTC.